The 18 T cell receptor beta chains listed next were all sequenced from one sample in a study of pediatric ulcerative colitis. The assay was immunoSEQ multiplex PCR, and TCRdb's table has in-frame clones only and misses some. The sample includes 15,000 to 20,000 clones, around 80% of them seen just once. Rectal tissue came from one to two pinch biopsies taken at colonoscopy. Source material: gut tissue. These receptors originate from a boy aged 5-17 years who was a control in a study of pediatric ulcerative colitis.

This clone was recorded once. The chain has TRBV27 and TRBJ1-1; the D is unclear. The V gene lost 2 bases and the J gene lost 1 base, with 5 bases spanning the gap. The CDR3 contains 13 residues. Germline-derived CDR1 and CDR2 are MNHEY and SMNVEV (reference sequence). The CDR3 region has the DNA TGTGCCAGCAGTTTACAGAGGAACACTGAAGCTTTCTTT. Its protein product is CASSLQRNTEAFF.

In this sample, this clone turned up once. Additional DNA sequences in this sample encode the identical CDR3. The chain links TRBV10-3 to TRBJ1-1; 11 bases are shared with TRBD1. V was clipped by 9 bases and J by 2 bases; unmatched bases: 2. The CDR3 runs to 13 residues. Per the germline V gene, CDR1 is ENHRY and CDR2 is SYGVKD. CDR3 region: CAIGQGANTEAFF. Written as DNA, the CDR3 is TGTGCCATTGGACAGGGGGCCAACACTGAAGCTTTCTTT.

CDR3 bases: TGTGCCAGTAGTATGAGCGGAAATGAAAAACTGTTTTTT. This sequence encodes CASSMSGNEKLFF. The V gene is TRBV19, the J gene TRBJ1-4, with D uncertain. V was pared by 3 bases and J by 5 bases, with 7 bases between. The CDR3 sequence is 13 residues long. Per germline, CDR1 LNHDA and CDR2 SQIVND (reference sequence). The full variable domain, its missing parts supplied by reference TRBV19 and TRBJ1-4, is DGGITQSPKYLFRKEGQNVTLSCEQNLNHDAMYWYRQDPGQGLRLIYYSQIVNDFQKGDIAEGYSVSREKKESFPLTVTSAQKNPTAFYLCASSMSGNEKLFFGSGTQLSVL.

This clone was found once. The chain links TRBV28 to TRBJ2-3, with 7 bases that match TRBD1. Per germline, CDR1 MDHEN and CDR2 SYDVKM. This CDR3 is built from 18 residues. The V gene end was trimmed by 6 bases and the J gene end by 2 bases; junction bases not matched to a gene: 17. The CDR3: CASSQTGESSSFTDTQYF. The CDR3 DNA reads as TGTGCCAGCAGCCAAACAGGGGAGTCGTCCTCCTTCACAGATACGCAGTATTTT.

This clone showed up just a few times. The V gene is TRBV2, the J gene TRBJ1-2; D is unresolved. Germline V gene data show CDR1 as SNHLY and CDR2 as FYNNEI. This CDR3 is built from 14 residues. The V and J ends lost 2 bases and 9 bases respectively, with 16 bases between them. The CDR3, as DNA: TGTGCCAGCAGTGAAAATCTGGGCAGCAAGCGCTACACCTTC. This translates into CASSENLGSKRYTF.

The J gene is TRBJ2-1, the V gene TRBV9, with 8 bases aligning to TRBD2. Trimming took 0 bases from V and 7 from J; bases not matched to a gene: 9. The CDR3 totals 16 residues. Germline V gene sequence: CDR1 SGDLS, CDR2 YYNGEE. CDR3 nucleotides: TGTGCCAGCAGCGTAGGCGGTAGCGGGATATGGAATGAGCAGTTCTTC. Protein: CASSVGGSGIWNEQFF.

In this sample, this clone turned up a few times. The chain recombines TRBV20-1 with TRBJ2-1; unclear D gene. Looked up from germline, CDR1 is DFQATT and CDR2 is SNEGSKA (reference sequence). The CDR3 runs to 11 residues. V dropped 0 bases and J dropped 8 bases, with 5 bases sitting between them. This chain's CDR3 is CSARDGYEQFF. The DNA for the CDR3 is TGCAGTGCTAGAGATGGATATGAGCAGTTCTTC.

V and J are TRBV7-2 and TRBJ1-6; weak D call: TRBD1 (5 bases). Per the germline V gene, CDR1 is SGHTA and CDR2 is FQGNSA. There are 13 residues in the CDR3. The V and J ends lost 4 bases and 7 bases respectively, with 8 bases between them. CDR3 sequence reads: CASSYWDNSPLHF. For the CDR3, the DNA is TGTGCCAGCAGCTACTGGGACAATTCACCCCTCCACTTT.

The J gene is TRBJ2-1, the V gene TRBV5-1; tentative D call: TRBD1 (5 bases). This CDR3 comprises 14 residues. V shed 7 bases and J shed 6 bases, with 17 bases lying between them. The germline gives CDR1 SGHRS, CDR2 YFSETQ. The CDR3 sequence: CASPEGVPFNEQFF. CDR3 coding DNA: TGCGCCAGCCCTGAAGGGGTACCCTTCAATGAGCAGTTCTTC. Filled out from reference TRBV5-1 and TRBJ2-1, the complete variable domain reads KAGVTQTPRYLIKTRGQQVTLSCSPISGHRSVSWYQQTPGQGLQFLFEYFSETQRNKGNFPGRFSGRQFSNSRSEMNVSTLELGDSALYLCASPEGVPFNEQFFGPGTRLTVL.

The rearrangement joins TRBV7-3 to TRBJ1-1, with a possible D match to TRBD1 (5 bases). CDR3 size: 15 residues. Germline assignment: CDR1 SGHTA and CDR2 FQGTGA. Deletions cut 2 bases from V and 0 bases from J, with 10 bases between. The CDR3 region is CASSLDIQVNTEAFF. DNA of the CDR3: TGTGCCAGCAGCTTAGATATACAGGTGAACACTGAAGCTTTCTTT.

This chain uses TRBV7-2 with TRBJ1-5; D perhaps matches TRBD1 (5 bases). CDR3 length equals 16 residues. V was trimmed by 5 bases and J by 0 bases, leaving 14 bases between them. In germline, CDR1 is SGHTA, CDR2 FQGNSA. The CDR3 protein is CASSRDRKNSNQPQHF. The CDR3 bases are TGTGCCAGCAGCCGCGACAGAAAGAATAGCAATCAGCCCCAGCATTTT.

CDR3 residues: CASSLWDREFTEAFF. CDR3 nucleotide sequence: TGTGCCAGCAGCTTATGGGACAGGGAATTCACTGAAGCTTTCTTT. This rearrangement joins TRBV5-6 to TRBJ1-1, with 9 bases aligning to TRBD1. The ends lost 2 bases at V and 4 bases at J; junction bases unmatched: 6. The CDR3 contains 15 residues. Germline CDR1 and CDR2: SGHDT and YYEEEE.

The V gene is TRBV6-1, the J gene TRBJ2-4; no clear D. Trimming removed 0 bases at V and 5 bases at J, with 5 bases between. Germline assignment: CDR1 MNHNS and CDR2 SASEGT. The CDR3 covers 13 residues. The CDR3 reads CASSEALENIQYF. Here the CDR3 DNA reads TGTGCCAGCAGTGAAGCGCTAGAAAACATTCAGTACTTC.

The chain combines TRBV30 with TRBJ1-4, with 7 bases identical to TRBD1. With 5 bases clipped from V and 2 bases from J, the junction kept 5 bases outside the gene matches. Germline V gene lookup returns CDR1 GTSNPN and CDR2 SVGIG (reference sequence). The CDR3 contains 14 residues. Here the CDR3 reads CAWSTGNTNEKLFF. The CDR3 nucleotides are TGTGCCTGGTCGACAGGGAATACTAATGAAAAACTGTTTTTT.

V usage is TRBV2 and J usage is TRBJ2-7, with D perhaps matching TRBD2 (7 bases). This CDR3 contains 14 residues. Trimming removed 7 bases from V and 5 bases from J, with 18 bases in between. The germline V gene has CDR1 SNHLY and CDR2 FYNNEI. The CDR3, as DNA: TGTGCCAGCAAATTGTCAGGGGAGGGTCACGAGCAGTACTTC. Its translation is CASKLSGEGHEQYF. The whole variable domain, remainder taken from reference TRBV2 and TRBJ2-7, is EPEVTQTPSHQVTQMGQEVILRCVPISNHLYFYWYRQILGQKVEFLVSFYNNEISEKSEIFDDQFSVERPDGSNFTLKIRSTKLEDSAMYFCASKLSGEGHEQYFGPGTRLTVT.

The J gene is TRBJ1-5, the V gene TRBV6-6; D not resolved. The germline V gene encodes CDR1 MNHNY and CDR2 SVGAGI (reference sequence). The V end was cut by 5 bases, the J end by 4 bases, with 12 bases between. The CDR3 loop spans 14 amino acids. The CDR3 here is CASSVEVGNQPQHF. The CDR3 bases are TGTGCCAGCAGTGTGGAGGTGGGTAATCAGCCCCAGCATTTT.

This clone was picked up one time. This rearrangement joins TRBV4-2 to TRBJ1-2; D possibly corresponds to TRBD1 (5 bases). Germline CDR1 LGHNA, CDR2 YNFKEQ. V shed 1 base and J shed 4 bases, with 10 bases lying between them. The length of the CDR3 is 14 residues. The CDR3: CASSQAGGFYGYTF. The CDR3 region has the DNA TGTGCCAGCAGCCAAGCGGGGGGGTTCTATGGCTACACCTTC.

This chain joins TRBV28 and TRBJ1-1; no firm D call. The CDR3 consists of 13 residues. The germline CDR1 and CDR2 sequences are MDHEN and SYDVKM. The V end was cut by 10 bases, the J end by 0 bases, with 12 bases between. CDR3 nucleotide sequence: TGTGCCACCGTCCGGGGTTTGAACACTGAAGCTTTCTTT. As protein: CATVRGLNTEAFF. The whole variable domain, filled in from reference TRBV28 and TRBJ1-1, reads DVKVTQSSRYLVKRTGEKVFLECVQDMDHENMFWYRQDPGLGLRLIYFSYDVKMKEKGDIPEGYSVSREKKERFSLILESASTNQTSMYLCATVRGLNTEAFFGQGTRLTVV.